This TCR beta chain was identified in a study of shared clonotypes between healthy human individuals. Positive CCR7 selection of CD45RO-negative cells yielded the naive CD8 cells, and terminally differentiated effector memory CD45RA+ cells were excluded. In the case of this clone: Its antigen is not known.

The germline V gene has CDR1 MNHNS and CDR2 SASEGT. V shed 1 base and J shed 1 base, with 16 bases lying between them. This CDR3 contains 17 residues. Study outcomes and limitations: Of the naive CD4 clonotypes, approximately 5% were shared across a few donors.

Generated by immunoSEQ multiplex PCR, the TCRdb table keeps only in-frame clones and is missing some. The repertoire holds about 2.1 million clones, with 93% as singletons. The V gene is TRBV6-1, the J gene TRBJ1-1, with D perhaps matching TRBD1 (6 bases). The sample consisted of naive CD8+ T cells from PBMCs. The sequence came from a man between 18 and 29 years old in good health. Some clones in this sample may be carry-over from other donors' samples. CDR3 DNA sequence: TGTGCCAGCAGTGAAGGGGACACCTCCTGGGGGAACACTGAAGCTTTCTTT. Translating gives CASSEGDTSWGNTEAFF.